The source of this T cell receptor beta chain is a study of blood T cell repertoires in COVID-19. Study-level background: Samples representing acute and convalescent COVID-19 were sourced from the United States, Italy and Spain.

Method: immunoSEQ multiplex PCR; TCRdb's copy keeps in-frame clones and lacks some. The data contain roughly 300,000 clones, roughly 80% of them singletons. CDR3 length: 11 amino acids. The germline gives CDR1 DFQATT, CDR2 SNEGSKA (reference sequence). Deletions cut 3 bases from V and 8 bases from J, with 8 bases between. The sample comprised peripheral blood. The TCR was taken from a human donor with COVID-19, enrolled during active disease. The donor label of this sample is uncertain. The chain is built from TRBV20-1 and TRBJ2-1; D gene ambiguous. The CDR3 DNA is TGCAGTGCTAGGATATCGGATGAGCAGTTCTTC. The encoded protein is CSARISDEQFF.